The clone carrying this TCR beta chain was observed a handful of times. This entry comes from a study of blood T cell repertoires in COVID-19. Study information: Donors in the United States, Italy and Spain gave samples during acute or convalescent COVID-19. PBMCs, B-cell-depleted T cells, or T cells were the source of the cDNA or gDNA that made up the material.

In the authors' workflow: Estimates of nucleated cell counts were drawn from the amplification of reference gene primers. Generated by immunoSEQ multiplex PCR, the TCRdb table keeps only in-frame clones and is missing some. From that table come the V and J calls and clone size; the DNA was used to work out D and trimming. The sample has 91,000 or so clones, about 86% seen once. The V end was cut by 1 base, the J end by 2 bases, with 5 bases between. Germline CDR1 is SGHAT and CDR2 is FQNNGV. The CDR3 runs 13 residues. This chain connects TRBV11-2 to TRBJ2-5; D is unresolved. The clonotype originates from a human donor in a cohort sampled during active COVID-19. Input material: peripheral blood. For the CDR3, the DNA is TGTGCCAGCAGCTTAGGCAGACAAGAGACCCAGTACTTC. Residues: CASSLGRQETQYF.